The 20 T cell receptor beta chains given below trace back to one sample, sequenced in a study of T cell responses to AZD1222 COVID-19 vaccine. Sequenced by immunoSEQ multiplex PCR; TCRdb stores in-frame clones only, minus some. The sample includes about 85,000 clones, about 88% of them seen just once. The sequencing used peripheral blood, collected on day 0 of AZD1222 vaccination. The receptors derive from an adult in good health.

The rearrangement joins TRBV5-1 to TRBJ1-2; TRBD1 is a possible D gene (5 bases). Per germline, CDR1 SGHRS and CDR2 YFSETQ. V was cut by 0 bases and J by 2 bases, with 8 bases left in between. CDR3 length: 14 amino acids. The CDR3 is CASSLDTGNYGYTF. For the CDR3, the DNA is TGCGCCAGCAGCTTGGACACAGGCAACTATGGCTACACCTTC.

This chain links TRBV30 with TRBJ2-5; D perhaps matches TRBD1 (5 bases). Looked up from germline, CDR1 is GTSNPN and CDR2 is SVGIG (reference sequence). V dropped 0 bases and J dropped 2 bases, with 16 bases sitting between them. The CDR3 is 16 amino acids. The CDR3 region is CAWSVLRGRVQETQYF. The CDR3 DNA follows: TGTGCCTGGAGTGTACTTAGGGGTAGGGTTCAAGAGACCCAGTACTTC.

This clone occurred a few times. The V gene is TRBV5-1, the J gene TRBJ2-1; 10 bases map to TRBD1. Germline trimming cut 4 bases from V and 8 bases from J; bases unmatched to any gene: 9. This CDR3 contains 15 residues. Germline V gene sequence: CDR1 SGHRS, CDR2 YFSETQ. In DNA form, the CDR3 reads TGCGCCAGCAGCCTCCGGGACAGGGGCGGCGATGAGCAGTTCTTC. As protein: CASSLRDRGGDEQFF.

The chain has TRBV27 and TRBJ2-7; 7 bases line up with TRBD1. V shed 4 bases, J shed 2 bases, and the junction held 5 bases outside the gene matches. The CDR3 covers 14 residues. Germline lookup yields CDR1 MNHEY and CDR2 SMNVEV (reference sequence). CDR3 DNA sequence: TGTGCCAGCAGTTGGGACAGTACCGCCTACGAGCAGTACTTC. Translated, it gives CASSWDSTAYEQYF.

The V call is TRBV4-1, the J call TRBJ2-6; the D call may be TRBD1 or TRBD2 (5 bases each). The CDR3 covers 17 residues. V was cut by 6 bases and J by 1 base, with 16 bases left in between. CDR1 and CDR2 from the germline V gene are MGHRA and YSYEKL. CDR3 amino acids: CASSQQEVKSGANVLTF. The CDR3 DNA is TGCGCCAGCAGTCAACAGGAGGTAAAATCTGGGGCCAACGTCCTGACTTTC.

This clone showed up just a few times. The gene calls are TRBV5-1 and TRBJ1-6; 9 bases are shared with TRBD1. V trimming: 3 bases; J trimming: 7 bases; junction bases outside the gene matches: 8. The CDR3 covers 16 residues. CDR1 SGHRS and CDR2 YFSETQ come from the germline V gene. CDR3 bases: TGCGCCAGCAGCTCAGTCGGGACAGGGACAAATTCACCCCTCCACTTT. Residues: CASSSVGTGTNSPLHF.

Only a few counts were recorded for this clone. The chain employs TRBV9 and TRBJ2-6; maybe TRBD1 (6 bases). The ends were cut back, 4 bases at V and 0 bases at J, with 17 bases in the middle. CDR3 length equals 18 residues. Germline V gene data show CDR1 as SGDLS and CDR2 as YYNGEE. The CDR3, as DNA: TGTGCCAGCAGCCCGCAGACAGGATTTAGCTCTGGGGCCAACGTCCTGACTTTC. Its protein product is CASSPQTGFSSGANVLTF.

The rearrangement links TRBV19 to TRBJ2-3; the D call may be TRBD1 or TRBD2 (5 bases each). Germline loops: CDR1 LNHDA, CDR2 SQIVND (reference sequence). Trimming took 2 bases from V and 4 from J, leaving 13 bases between them. CDR3 length: 15 amino acids. The CDR3, as DNA: TGTGCCAGTAGTATAAGAGGGGAGACGGCAGATACGCAGTATTTT. Amino acid sequence: CASSIRGETADTQYF.

The rearrangement uses TRBV6-6 and TRBJ1-1; D is undetermined. V lost 2 bases, J lost 2 bases, and 12 bases lay in between. The germline V gene encodes CDR1 MNHNY and CDR2 SVGAGI (reference sequence). The CDR3 covers 15 residues. The CDR3 region is CASSYVRGTNTEAFF. The CDR3 coding sequence is TGTGCCAGCAGTTACGTTCGGGGAACCAACACTGAAGCTTTCTTT.

This sequence joins TRBV28 and TRBJ2-5, with 7 positions matching TRBD1. The CDR3 has 12 residues. CDR1 is MDHEN, CDR2 SYDVKM, per germline. The J segment lost 5 bases and the V segment lost 8 bases, leaving 5 bases of the junction unmatched. CDR3 nucleotides: TGTGCCAGCCAGGGACAGAGGGAGACCCAGTACTTC. It is translated as CASQGQRETQYF.

V is TRBV27 and J is TRBJ2-7, with 9 bases lining up with TRBD2. The J segment lost 6 bases and the V segment lost 3 bases, leaving 9 bases of the junction unmatched. The CDR3 is 15 amino acids. CDR1 and CDR2 (germline): MNHEY, SMNVEV (reference sequence). The CDR3 here is CASSFASGTLGEQYF. The CDR3 nucleotides are TGTGCCAGCAGTTTCGCTAGCGGGACACTGGGCGAGCAGTACTTC.

The chain employs TRBV28 and TRBJ1-6; D is ambiguous. The germline V gene has CDR1 MDHEN and CDR2 SYDVKM. Trimming left V 4 bases short and J 5 bases short, with 9 bases between. This CDR3 region has 14 residues. CDR3 region: CASSWVADNSPLHF. The DNA for the CDR3 is TGTGCCAGCAGTTGGGTTGCCGATAATTCACCCCTCCACTTT.

This chain joins TRBV10-2 and TRBJ2-1; TRBD2 is a possible D gene (5 bases). Trimming left V 10 bases short and J 10 bases short, with 17 bases between. The CDR3 length is 12 residues. The V gene's germline CDR1 is WSHSY and CDR2 SAAADI. CDR3: CATSPEVAEQFF. DNA of the CDR3: TGCGCCACCTCACCGGAGGTAGCGGAGCAGTTCTTC.

This chain links TRBV7-9 with TRBJ1-5; no definite D call. Between the trimmed V and J ends, which lost 5 bases and 9 bases, there was a span of 8 bases. The CDR3 runs 11 residues. Germline V gives CDR1 SEHNR, CDR2 FQNEAQ (reference sequence). As DNA, the CDR3 is TGTGCCAGCAGCCGGCCAGGGCCCCAGCATTTT. Translating it yields CASSRPGPQHF.

This clone has only one observation. The chain couples TRBV28 to TRBJ1-1, with a tentative D call TRBD1 (5 bases). Germline V gene lookup returns CDR1 MDHEN and CDR2 SYDVKM. The CDR3 length is 14 residues. V was shortened by 10 bases and J by 10 bases, with 25 bases between the two germline ends. This CDR3 is CATELGAAVFGAFF. The CDR3 nucleotides read TGTGCCACCGAACTAGGGGCAGCGGTTTTTGGAGCTTTCTTT.

The gene calls are TRBV27 and TRBJ1-1, with D uncertain. V was pared by 6 bases and J by 4 bases, with 12 bases between. Germline V gene lookup returns CDR1 MNHEY and CDR2 SMNVEV (reference sequence). CDR3 length: 13 amino acids. DNA of the CDR3: TGTGCCAGCAGCCACTCGGGTATCACTGAAGCTTTCTTT. This gives the protein CASSHSGITEAFF.

The chain joins TRBV19 to TRBJ1-5; tentative D call: TRBD1 (5 bases). The CDR3 consists of 12 residues. V was trimmed by 4 bases and J by 9 bases, leaving 10 bases between them. Germline V gene data show CDR1 as LNHDA and CDR2 as SQIVND (reference sequence). The CDR3 region is CASSTGRLPQHF. The DNA for the CDR3 is TGTGCCAGTAGTACGGGACGGCTGCCCCAGCATTTT. The entire variable domain, with the rest obtained from reference TRBV19 and TRBJ1-5, is as follows: DGGITQSPKYLFRKEGQNVTLSCEQNLNHDAMYWYRQDPGQGLRLIYYSQIVNDFQKGDIAEGYSVSREKKESFPLTVTSAQKNPTAFYLCASSTGRLPQHFGDGTRLSIL.

This rearrangement joins TRBV2 to TRBJ2-7, with unresolved D. Looked up from germline, CDR1 is SNHLY and CDR2 is FYNNEI. This CDR3 is 14 amino acids long. V gave up 7 bases and J gave up 1 base, with 14 bases separating them. The CDR3, as DNA: TGTGCCAGCACCCTGCTGGACGTGTCCTACGAGCAGTACTTC. Translating gives CASTLLDVSYEQYF.

The chain employs TRBV19 and TRBJ2-7, with TRBD2 identical over 10 bases. The V and J ends lost 4 bases and 5 bases, in that order; junction bases with no gene match: 11. This CDR3 region has 16 residues. Germline CDR1 and CDR2: LNHDA and SQIVND (reference sequence). CDR3 sequence reads: CASSKTGTSASHEQYF. DNA of the CDR3: TGTGCCAGTAGTAAAACCGGGACTAGCGCGTCTCACGAGCAGTACTTC.

The chain couples TRBV5-1 to TRBJ1-1; 12 nucleotides align to TRBD1. Germline CDR1 SGHRS, CDR2 YFSETQ. The J segment lost 1 base and the V segment lost 0 bases, leaving 1 base of the junction unmatched. The CDR3 has 16 residues. The CDR3 DNA follows: TGCGCCAGCAGCTTGGCGGGACAGGGGGCGAACACTGAAGCTTTCTTT. As protein: CASSLAGQGANTEAFF.